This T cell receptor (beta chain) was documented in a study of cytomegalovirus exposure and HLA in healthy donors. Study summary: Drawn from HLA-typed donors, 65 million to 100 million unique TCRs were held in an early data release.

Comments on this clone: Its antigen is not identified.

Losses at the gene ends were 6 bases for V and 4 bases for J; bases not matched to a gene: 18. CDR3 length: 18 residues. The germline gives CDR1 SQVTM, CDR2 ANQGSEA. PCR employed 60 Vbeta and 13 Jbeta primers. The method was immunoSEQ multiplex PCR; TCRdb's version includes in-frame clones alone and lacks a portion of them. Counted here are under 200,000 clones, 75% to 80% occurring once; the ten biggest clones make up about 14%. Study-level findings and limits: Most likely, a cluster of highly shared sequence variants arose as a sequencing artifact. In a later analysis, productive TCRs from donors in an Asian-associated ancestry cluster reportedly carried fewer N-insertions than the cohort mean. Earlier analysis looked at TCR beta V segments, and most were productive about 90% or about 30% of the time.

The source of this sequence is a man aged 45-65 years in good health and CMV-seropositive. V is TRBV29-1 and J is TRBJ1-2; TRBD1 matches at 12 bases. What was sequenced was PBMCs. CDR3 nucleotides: TGCAGCGTCACCCGCCTCGGGGGGACAGGGGGCGTCGGCTATGGCTACACCTTC. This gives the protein CSVTRLGGTGGVGYGYTF.